This TCR beta chain comes out of a study of cytomegalovirus exposure and HLA in healthy donors. Study-level findings and limits: Most observed TCR sequences were rare, whereas some public TCRs were detected in many donors.

Primers included in the PCR were 60 Vbeta and 13 Jbeta primers. Clones were read by immunoSEQ multiplex PCR, and TCRdb kept only the in-frame ones, dropping some. The sample holds around 150,000 clones; roughly 80% are singletons and the top ten take around 9%. The table lists this clone with a few counts. The antigen is unknown. The CDR3 contains 14 residues. J lost 4 bases, V lost 0 bases, and 2 bases had no gene match. Germline CDR1 and CDR2: MNHEY and SVGAGI. The clonotype was recovered from a male donor in good health and CMV-seropositive. V and J are TRBV6-5 and TRBJ1-2, with 7 nucleotides matching TRBD1. The sequenced sample was PBMCs. Here the CDR3 DNA reads TGTGCCAGCAGTTACTCTCAGGGGGGCTATGGCTACACCTTC. Protein product: CASSYSQGGYGYTF.